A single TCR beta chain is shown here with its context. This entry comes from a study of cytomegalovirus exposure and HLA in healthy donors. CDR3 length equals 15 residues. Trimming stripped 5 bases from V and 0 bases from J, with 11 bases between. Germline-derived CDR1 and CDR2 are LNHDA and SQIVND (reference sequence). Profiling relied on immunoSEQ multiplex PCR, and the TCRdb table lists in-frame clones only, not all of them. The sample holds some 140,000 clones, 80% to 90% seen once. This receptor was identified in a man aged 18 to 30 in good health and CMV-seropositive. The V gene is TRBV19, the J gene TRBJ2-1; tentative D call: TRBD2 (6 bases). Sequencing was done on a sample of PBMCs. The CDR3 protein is CASSLGLSSYNEQFF. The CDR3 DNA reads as TGTGCCAGTAGTCTGGGACTCAGCTCCTACAATGAGCAGTTCTTC.